This TCR beta chain was identified in a study of CD8+ T cells in alopecia areata. The wider study: In an open-label trial, patients got 5 to 10 mg tofacitinib twice daily. General study results and limits: Scalp samples also yield sequences of resident alphabeta T cells from normal skin. An increase in clonality over normal scalp was evident in lesional scalp, especially alopecia totalis/universalis.

Peripheral blood, together with lesional scalp punch biopsies, was collected from alopecia areata patients. It was cDNA, reverse transcribed from extracted RNA, that served as the sequencing template. Method: immunoSEQ multiplex PCR; TCRdb's copy keeps in-frame clones and lacks some. The repertoire consists of roughly 8,000 clones, with roughly two thirds occurring once and the leading ten covering roughly an eighth. Details on this clone: Its target is unknown.

V gave up 4 bases and J gave up 0 bases; unmatched junction bases: 16. CDR3 length equals 20 residues. The germline CDR1 and CDR2 sequences are SGHRS and YFSETQ. The chain has TRBV5-1 and TRBJ2-1, with 10 bases matching TRBD2. The sequence came from a human donor with alopecia areata. Sequenced material: skin, taken at week 0. The CDR3 loop is CASSPKGVAGGQSSYNEQFF. In DNA, the CDR3 is TGCGCCAGCAGCCCGAAGGGGGTAGCGGGGGGACAGAGCTCCTACAATGAGCAGTTCTTC.